There are many counts of the clone carrying this TCR beta chain. What it recognizes is unknown. These data are taken from a study of identical twins. Study conclusions and caveats: Among beta out-of-frame sequences, excess sharing between twins appeared weaker. The abundant beta clonotypes from cord blood had fewer insertions, and memory repertoires had none of this. A cross-sectional statistical analysis, not follow-up of the same donors, supported the conclusions.

All donors were healthy Caucasians. TCRdb redid the calling of the 5' RACE reads with MiXCR, one entry per CDR3 protein. Of 240,000 or so distinct CDR3 sequences listed, over 9.5% are singletons. Germline-derived CDR1 and CDR2 are ENHRY and SYGVKD. Trimming took 0 bases from V and 9 from J, leaving 9 bases between them. The CDR3 runs 12 residues. The V and J genes are TRBV10-3 and TRBJ2-7; D gene ambiguous. The specimen sequenced was memory T cells sorted from blood. The receptor was derived from a man aged 45-65 years in good health. The CDR3 loop reads CAISESNGMQYF. CDR3 DNA sequence: TGTGCCATCAGTGAGTCGAATGGGATGCAGTACTTC.